Following are 10 T cell receptor beta chains from one sample sequenced in a study of T cell clonotyping in hematopoietic cell transplantation. Profiled with immunoSEQ multiplex PCR; TCRdb holds only in-frame clones, not every one. The table includes approximately 11,000 clones, 85% to 95% detected once. Material: peripheral blood mononuclear cells. The receptors originated from a woman between 50 and 59 years old in good health. Some clones in this sample may be carry-over from other donors' samples.

The chain couples TRBV30 to TRBJ1-5, with TRBD1 as a possible D gene (5 bases). V lost 0 bases to trimming and J lost 5 bases, with 11 bases between them. The CDR3 loop spans 14 amino acids. Germline V gene data show CDR1 as GTSNPN and CDR2 as SVGIG (reference sequence). As DNA, the CDR3 is TGTGCCTGGAGTGTTTTGAGGGGCGATCAGCCCCAGCATTTT. Translating it yields CAWSVLRGDQPQHF. Using reference TRBV30 and TRBJ1-5 for the parts outside the CDR3, the full variable domain is SQTIHQWPATLVQPVGSPLSLECTVEGTSNPNLYWYRQAAGRGLQLLFYSVGIGQISSEVPQNLSASRPQDRQFILSSKKLLLSDSGFYLCAWSVLRGDQPQHFGDGTRLSIL.

V gene TRBV5-1 combines with J gene TRBJ2-7; 10 positions match TRBD1. This CDR3 contains 15 residues. CDR1 SGHRS and CDR2 YFSETQ come from the germline V gene. Losses at the gene ends were 4 bases for V and 6 bases for J; bases not matched to a gene: 10. CDR3 in amino acids: CASSPLTGGGLEQYF. The CDR3 DNA follows: TGCGCCAGCAGCCCCCTGACAGGGGGCGGTCTCGAGCAGTACTTC. The variable domain in full, with the rest retrieved from reference TRBV5-1 and TRBJ2-7, is KAGVTQTPRYLIKTRGQQVTLSCSPISGHRSVSWYQQTPGQGLQFLFEYFSETQRNKGNFPGRFSGRQFSNSRSEMNVSTLELGDSALYLCASSPLTGGGLEQYFGPGTRLTVT.

Turning to this clone: At the DNA level, this CDR3 is encoded by other sequences in the same sample as well. V usage is TRBV19 and J usage is TRBJ1-5; 8 positions agree with TRBD1. V lost 2 bases, J lost 6 bases, and 6 bases stayed unmatched. The CDR3 covers 15 residues. The germline V gene encodes CDR1 LNHDA and CDR2 SQIVND (reference sequence). The CDR3 DNA reads as TGTGCCAGTAGTATATCCCAGGGGGCAGTTCAGCCCCAGCATTTT. Translating gives CASSISQGAVQPQHF.

The chain recombines TRBV18 with TRBJ1-2; D gene unclear. From germline, CDR1 is KGHSH and CDR2 LQKENI. This CDR3 comprises 15 residues. With 0 bases removed from V and 4 bases from J, the gap between germline ends came to 12 bases. CDR3 DNA: TGTGCCAGCTCACCACCCACGGATCGTGGCTATGGCTACACCTTC. This translates into CASSPPTDRGYGYTF.

The chain has TRBV6-5 and TRBJ2-5; D call uncertain. This CDR3 spans 14 amino acids. With 4 bases removed from V and 2 bases from J, the gap between germline ends came to 11 bases. In germline, CDR1 is MNHEY, CDR2 SVGAGI. Here the CDR3 reads CASSSGQPQETQYF. DNA of the CDR3: TGTGCCAGCAGTTCGGGCCAGCCACAAGAGACCCAGTACTTC.

The chain is built from TRBV9 and TRBJ1-5, with TRBD1 matching over 8 bases. J was trimmed by 1 base and V by 6 bases; bases with no gene match: 6. CDR1 SGDLS and CDR2 YYNGEE come from the germline V gene. The CDR3 is made up of 15 amino acids. CDR3 sequence reads: CASTAGGESNQPQHF. Written as DNA, the CDR3 is TGTGCCAGCACCGCAGGGGGCGAAAGCAATCAGCCCCAGCATTTT.

This sequence joins TRBV28 and TRBJ2-7, with D possibly TRBD2 on 7 matching bases. Germline V gene data show CDR1 as MDHEN and CDR2 as SYDVKM. V was shortened by 7 bases and J by 2 bases, with 15 bases between the two germline ends. The CDR3 extends over 14 amino acids. In DNA, the CDR3 is TGTGCCAGCACCAACGGGGGGCTCACCTACGAGCAGTACTTC. It encodes CASTNGGLTYEQYF.

V usage is TRBV5-4 and J usage is TRBJ1-3; possible D gene TRBD1, 6 bases. Per the germline V gene, CDR1 is SGHNT and CDR2 is YYREEE (reference sequence). The V gene lost 6 bases and the J gene lost 0 bases, with 10 bases spanning the gap. The CDR3 loop spans 14 amino acids. The CDR3 protein is CASTHRDSGNTIYF. The CDR3 DNA follows: TGTGCCAGCACACACAGGGACTCTGGAAACACCATATATTTT. Variable domain in full (rest from reference TRBV5-4 and TRBJ1-3): ETGVTQSPTHLIKTRGQQVTLRCSSQSGHNTVSWYQQALGQGPQFIFQYYREEENGRGNFPPRFSGLQFPNYSSELNVNALELDDSALYLCASTHRDSGNTIYFGEGSWLTVV.

The chain has TRBV4-3 and TRBJ2-6; perhaps TRBD1 as D (5 bases). The CDR3 length is 15 residues. V lost 2 bases and J lost 0, with 5 bases in between. CDR1 LGHNA and CDR2 YSLEER come from the germline V gene. Written as DNA, the CDR3 is TGCGCCAGCAGCCAAAGGGGCTCTGGGGCCAACGTCCTGACTTTC. Translating it yields CASSQRGSGANVLTF.

The rearrangement joins TRBV27 to TRBJ2-5; 7 bases are a match to TRBD2. CDR3 length equals 14 residues. V was clipped by 4 bases and J by 7 bases; unmatched bases: 9. Germline-derived CDR1 and CDR2 are MNHEY and SMNVEV (reference sequence). The DNA of the CDR3 is TGTGCCAGCAGTTCTGCCCCCCCGGGGGGGACCCAGTACTTC. This gives the protein CASSSAPPGGTQYF.